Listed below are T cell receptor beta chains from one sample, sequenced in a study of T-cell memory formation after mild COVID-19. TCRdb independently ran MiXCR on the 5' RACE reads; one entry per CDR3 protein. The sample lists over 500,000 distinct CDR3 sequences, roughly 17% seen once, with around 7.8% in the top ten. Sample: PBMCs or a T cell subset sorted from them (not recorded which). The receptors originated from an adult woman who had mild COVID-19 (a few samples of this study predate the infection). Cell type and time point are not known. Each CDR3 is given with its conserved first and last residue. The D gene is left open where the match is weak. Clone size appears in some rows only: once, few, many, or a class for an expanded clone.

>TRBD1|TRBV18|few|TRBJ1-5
CASSPANRGNQPQHF
TGTGCCAGCTCACCGGCAAACAGGGGTAATCAGCCCCAGCATTTT
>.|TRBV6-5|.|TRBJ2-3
CASTQGWAGDTQYF
TGTGCCAGCACCCAGGGGTGGGCTGGAGATACGCAGTATTTT
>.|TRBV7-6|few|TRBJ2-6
CASSLYRSGSGANVLTF
TGTGCCAGCAGCTTGTATCGTTCGGGCTCTGGGGCCAACGTCCTGACTTTC
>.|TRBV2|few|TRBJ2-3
CASSTGRKTDTQYF
TGTGCCAGCAGTACGGGACGAAAGACAGATACGCAGTATTTT
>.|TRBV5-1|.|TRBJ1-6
CASSLGLQNLSPLHF
TGCGCCAGCAGCTTGGGTTTACAGAACCTTTCACCCCTCCACTTT
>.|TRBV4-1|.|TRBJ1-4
CASTAGTSREKLFF
TGCGCCAGCACCGCCGGGACATCTCGGGAAAAACTGTTTTTT
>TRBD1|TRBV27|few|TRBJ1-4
CASSFLDRAEEKLFF
TGTGCCAGCAGTTTCCTGGACAGGGCGGAGGAAAAACTGTTTTTT
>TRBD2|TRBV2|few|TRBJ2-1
CASSEWTSVNEQFF
TGTGCCAGCAGTGAATGGACTAGTGTTAATGAGCAGTTCTTC
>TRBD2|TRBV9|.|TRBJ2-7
CASSVASGGGIYEQYF
TGTGCCAGCAGCGTAGCTAGCGGGGGGGGTATCTACGAGCAGTACTTC
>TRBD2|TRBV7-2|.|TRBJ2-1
CASSLASGGTYNEQFF
TGTGCCAGCAGCTTAGCTAGCGGGGGAACTTACAATGAGCAGTTCTTC
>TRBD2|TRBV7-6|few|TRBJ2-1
CASSLEAGGSYNEQFF
TGTGCCAGCAGCTTAGAAGCGGGAGGATCCTACAATGAGCAGTTCTTC
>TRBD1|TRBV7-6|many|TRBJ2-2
CASNTPGQGNGELFF
TGTGCCAGCAACACTCCGGGACAGGGAAACGGGGAGCTGTTTTTT
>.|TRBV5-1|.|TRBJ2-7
CASSLDQTYEQYF
TGCGCCAGCAGCTTGGACCAGACCTACGAGCAGTACTTC
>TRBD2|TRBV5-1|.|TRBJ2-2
CASSLARLASTGELFF
TGCGCCAGCAGTTTGGCGCGACTAGCCTCCACCGGGGAGCTGTTTTTT
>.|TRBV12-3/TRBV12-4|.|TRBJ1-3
CASSLRRPSGNTIYF
TGTGCCAGCAGTTTACGCAGGCCCTCTGGAAACACCATATATTTT
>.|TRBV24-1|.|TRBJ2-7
CATGDKDEQYF
TGTGCCACGGGGGATAAAGACGAGCAGTACTTC
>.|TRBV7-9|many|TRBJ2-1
CASSLEGHPSDEQFF
TGTGCCAGCAGCTTAGAGGGACATCCAAGCGATGAGCAGTTCTTC
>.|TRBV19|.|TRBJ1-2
CASSITQGTYGYTF
TGTGCCAGTAGTATAACCCAGGGCACCTATGGCTACACCTTC
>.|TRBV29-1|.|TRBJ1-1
CSARSGTEAFF
TGCAGCGCGCGTTCCGGGACAGAAGCTTTCTTT
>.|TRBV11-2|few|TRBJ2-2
CASSLGQQAGLFF
TGTGCCAGCAGCTTAGGGCAGCAGGCCGGGTTGTTTTTT
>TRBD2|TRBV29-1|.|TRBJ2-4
CSVALAISKNIQYF
TGCAGCGTTGCACTAGCGATCAGCAAAAACATTCAGTACTTC
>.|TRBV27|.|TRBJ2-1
CASSSLGPHRDEQFF
TGTGCCAGCAGCTCCCTCGGCCCACACCGGGATGAGCAGTTCTTC
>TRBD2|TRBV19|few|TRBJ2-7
CASSIGLAGGPGSYEQYF
TGTGCCAGTAGTATAGGACTAGCGGGAGGGCCCGGGTCCTACGAGCAGTACTTC
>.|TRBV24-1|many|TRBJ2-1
CATSAARYNEQFF
TGTGCCACCTCGGCGGCCCGGTACAATGAGCAGTTCTTC
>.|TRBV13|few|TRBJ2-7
CASSSPGLIQGEQYF
TGTGCCAGCAGCTCGCCGGGACTCATCCAGGGCGAGCAGTACTTC
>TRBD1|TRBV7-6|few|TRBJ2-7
CASSLAGATGPSSYEQYF
TGTGCCAGCAGCTTAGCCGGAGCGACAGGGCCCAGCTCCTACGAGCAGTACTTC
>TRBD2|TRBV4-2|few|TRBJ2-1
CASSQGVGTSSNEQFF
TGTGCCAGCAGCCAAGGAGTGGGGACTAGTAGCAATGAGCAGTTCTTC
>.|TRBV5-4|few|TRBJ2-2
CASTSGYTGELFF
TGTGCCAGCACCTCAGGGTACACCGGGGAGCTGTTTTTT
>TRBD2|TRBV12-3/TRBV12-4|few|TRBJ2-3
CASSSPGLAGGSTDTQYF
TGTGCCAGCAGCTCACCGGGACTAGCGGGAGGGAGCACAGATACGCAGTATTTT
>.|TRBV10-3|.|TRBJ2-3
CAISYGGTDTQYF
TGTGCCATCAGTTACGGGGGCACAGATACGCAGTATTTT
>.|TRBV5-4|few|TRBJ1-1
CASSIEGFTEAFF
TGTGCCAGCAGCATCGAGGGGTTCACTGAAGCTTTCTTT
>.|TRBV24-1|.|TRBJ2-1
CATSDFEGPGNEQFF
TGTGCCACCAGTGATTTTGAAGGACCAGGCAATGAGCAGTTCTTC
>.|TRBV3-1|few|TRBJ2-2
CASSPLRGPPGGTGELFF
TGTGCCAGCAGCCCATTAAGAGGACCGCCCGGGGGCACCGGGGAGCTGTTTTTT
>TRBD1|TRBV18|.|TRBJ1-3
CASSPLQGARGNTIYF
TGTGCCAGCTCACCACTCCAGGGGGCGCGAGGAAACACCATATATTTT
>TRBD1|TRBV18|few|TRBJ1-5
CASSPRDRGSDQPQHF
TGTGCCAGCTCACCAAGGGACAGGGGCTCTGATCAGCCCCAGCATTTT
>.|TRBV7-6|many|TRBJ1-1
CASSLGYVNTEAFF
TGTGCCAGCAGCTTAGGGTACGTGAACACTGAAGCTTTCTTT
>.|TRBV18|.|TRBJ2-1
CASSLQGLRGINEQFF
TGTGCCAGCTCACTACAGGGTTTGAGGGGGATCAATGAGCAGTTCTTC
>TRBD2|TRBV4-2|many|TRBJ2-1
CASSQLGTSVYNEQFF
TGTGCCAGCAGCCAACTAGGGACTAGCGTCTACAATGAGCAGTTCTTC
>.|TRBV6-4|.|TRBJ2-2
CASSDSKQNTGELFF
TGTGCCAGCAGTGACTCGAAACAGAACACCGGGGAGCTGTTTTTT
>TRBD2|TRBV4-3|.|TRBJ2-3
CASSQEGGPRQGDTQYF
TGCGCCAGCAGCCAAGAGGGAGGGCCCCGGCAGGGAGATACGCAGTATTTT
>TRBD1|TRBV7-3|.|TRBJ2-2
CARFRTGESGELFF
TGTGCCAGATTTAGGACAGGGGAATCCGGGGAGCTGTTTTTT
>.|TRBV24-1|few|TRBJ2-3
CATSGSTDTQYF
TGTGCCACCAGCGGGAGCACAGATACGCAGTATTTT
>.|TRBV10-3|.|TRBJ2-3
CAISRAITADTQYF
TGTGCCATCAGCCGGGCCATCACTGCCGATACGCAGTATTTT
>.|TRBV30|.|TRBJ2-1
CAWTSEGEQFF
TGTGCCTGGACGTCGGAAGGAGAGCAGTTCTTC
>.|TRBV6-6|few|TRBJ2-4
CASSPTWTDGAQYF
TGTGCCAGCAGTCCTACTTGGACCGACGGCGCTCAGTACTTC
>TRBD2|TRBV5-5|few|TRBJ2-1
CASSLELAGKNEQFF
TGTGCCAGCAGCTTGGAGCTAGCGGGAAAGAATGAGCAGTTCTTC
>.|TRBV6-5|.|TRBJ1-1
CASSSGLDTEAFF
TGTGCCAGCAGTTCAGGGTTGGACACTGAAGCTTTCTTT
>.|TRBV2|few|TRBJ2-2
CASREQGYGGELFF
TGTGCCAGCAGGGAACAGGGATACGGCGGGGAGCTGTTTTTT
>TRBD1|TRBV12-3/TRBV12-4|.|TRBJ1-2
CASSSTGPQTYGYTF
TGTGCCAGCAGTTCGACAGGGCCTCAAACCTATGGCTACACCTTC
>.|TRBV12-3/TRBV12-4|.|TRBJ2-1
CASSLGLFEQFF
TGTGCCAGCAGTTTGGGGCTTTTTGAGCAGTTCTTC
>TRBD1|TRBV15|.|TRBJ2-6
CATRGPGQSSGANVLTF
TGTGCCACCAGGGGGCCGGGACAGAGCTCTGGGGCCAACGTCCTGACTTTC
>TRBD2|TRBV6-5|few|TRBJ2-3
CASSYLAGGLDTQYF
TGTGCCAGCAGTTACCTAGCGGGGGGGCTGGATACGCAGTATTTT
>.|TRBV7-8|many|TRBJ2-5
CASSFDDQKEGKETQYF
TGTGCCAGCAGCTTCGACGATCAGAAAGAGGGGAAAGAGACCCAGTACTTC
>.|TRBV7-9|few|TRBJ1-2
CASSSRDTPGNYGYTF
TGTGCCAGCAGCTCTCGGGACACACCCGGCAACTATGGCTACACCTTC
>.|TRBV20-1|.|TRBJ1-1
CSGISASGTEAFF
TGCAGTGGAATCTCGGCCTCAGGGACTGAAGCTTTCTTT
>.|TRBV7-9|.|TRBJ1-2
CASSKGWAPNYGYTF
TGTGCCAGCAGCAAAGGATGGGCCCCAAACTATGGCTACACCTTC
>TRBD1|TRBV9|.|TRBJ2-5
CASSVGAGGPQAQYF
TGTGCCAGCAGCGTAGGGGCAGGGGGCCCCCAGGCCCAGTACTTC
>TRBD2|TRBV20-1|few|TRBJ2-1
CSARDWRGGDSEQFF
TGCAGTGCTAGAGATTGGCGGGGGGGCGACAGTGAGCAGTTCTTC
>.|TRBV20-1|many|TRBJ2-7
CSAANLYEQYF
TGCAGTGCTGCGAATCTCTACGAGCAGTACTTC